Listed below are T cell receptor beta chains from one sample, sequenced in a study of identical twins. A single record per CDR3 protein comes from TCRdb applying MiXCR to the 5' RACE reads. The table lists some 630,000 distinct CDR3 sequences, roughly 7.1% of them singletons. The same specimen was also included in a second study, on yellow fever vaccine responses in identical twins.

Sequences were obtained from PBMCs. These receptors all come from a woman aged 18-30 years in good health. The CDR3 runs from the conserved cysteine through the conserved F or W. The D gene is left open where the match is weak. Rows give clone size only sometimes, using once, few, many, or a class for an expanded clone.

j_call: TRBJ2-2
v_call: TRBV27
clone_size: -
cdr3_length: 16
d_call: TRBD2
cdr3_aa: CASRPWDRGEAGELFF
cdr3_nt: TGTGCCAGCAGACCGTGGGATCGGGGGGAGGCCGGGGAGCTGTTTTTT

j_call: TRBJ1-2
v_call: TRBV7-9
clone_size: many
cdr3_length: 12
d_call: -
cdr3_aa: CASSLVQGDYTF
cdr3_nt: TGTGCCAGCAGCTTAGTACAGGGAGACTACACCTTC

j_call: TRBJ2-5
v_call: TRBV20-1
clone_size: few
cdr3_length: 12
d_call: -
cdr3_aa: CSALPTVETQYF
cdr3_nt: TGCAGTGCTCTACCCACGGTGGAGACCCAGTACTTC

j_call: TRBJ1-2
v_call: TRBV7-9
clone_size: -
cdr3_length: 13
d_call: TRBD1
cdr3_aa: CASSLTGVSGYTF
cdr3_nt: TGTGCCAGCAGCCTAACAGGGGTCTCCGGCTACACCTTC

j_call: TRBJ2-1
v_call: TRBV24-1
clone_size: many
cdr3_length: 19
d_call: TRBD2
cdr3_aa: CATSGPGLAGGRVYNEQFF
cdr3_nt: TGTGCCACCAGTGGCCCGGGACTAGCGGGGGGGAGGGTATACAATGAGCAGTTCTTC

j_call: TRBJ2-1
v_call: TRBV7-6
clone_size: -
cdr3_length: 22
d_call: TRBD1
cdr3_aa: CASSFHFSASKGTGGNDNEQFF
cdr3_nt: TGTGCCAGCAGCTTCCATTTTTCGGCGTCAAAAGGGACAGGGGGAAATGACAATGAGCAGTTCTTC

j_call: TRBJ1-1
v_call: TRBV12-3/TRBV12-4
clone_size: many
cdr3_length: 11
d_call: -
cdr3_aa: CASRRETEAFF
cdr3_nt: TGTGCCAGCAGACGAGAAACTGAAGCTTTCTTT

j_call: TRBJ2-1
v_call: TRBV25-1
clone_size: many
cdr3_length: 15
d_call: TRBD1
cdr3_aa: CASSGWDSSYNEQFF
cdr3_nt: TGTGCCAGCAGTGGATGGGACAGCTCCTACAATGAGCAGTTCTTC

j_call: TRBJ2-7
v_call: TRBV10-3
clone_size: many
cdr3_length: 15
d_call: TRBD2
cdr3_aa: CAISAGAGESYEQYF
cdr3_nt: TGTGCCATCAGTGCGGGAGCGGGAGAGTCCTACGAGCAGTACTTC

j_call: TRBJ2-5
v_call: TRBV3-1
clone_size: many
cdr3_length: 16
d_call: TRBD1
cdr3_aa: CASSQAGTGERETQYF
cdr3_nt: TGTGCCAGCAGCCAGGCCGGGACAGGGGAACGAGAGACCCAGTACTTC

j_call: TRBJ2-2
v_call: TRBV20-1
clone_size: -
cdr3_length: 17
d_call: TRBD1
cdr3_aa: CSARDPGGASYTGELFF
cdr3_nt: TGCAGTGCTAGAGATCCAGGGGGCGCATCGTACACCGGGGAGCTGTTTTTT

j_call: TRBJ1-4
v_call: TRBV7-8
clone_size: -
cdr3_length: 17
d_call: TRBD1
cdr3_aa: CASSRRTGGATNEKLFF
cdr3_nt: TGTGCCAGCAGCCGCAGGACAGGGGGCGCGACTAATGAAAAACTGTTTTTT

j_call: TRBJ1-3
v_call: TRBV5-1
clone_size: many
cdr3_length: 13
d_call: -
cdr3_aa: CASSLAGGRTIYF
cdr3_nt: TGCGCCAGCAGCTTGGCGGGGGGCCGCACCATATATTTT

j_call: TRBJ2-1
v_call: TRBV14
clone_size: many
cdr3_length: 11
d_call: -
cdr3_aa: CASSQNWMQFF
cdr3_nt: TGTGCCAGCAGCCAAAACTGGATGCAGTTCTTC

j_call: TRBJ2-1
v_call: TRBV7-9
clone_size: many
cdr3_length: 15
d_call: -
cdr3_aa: CASSLGGPQANEQFF
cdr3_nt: TGTGCCAGCAGCTTGGGGGGGCCACAAGCCAATGAGCAGTTCTTC

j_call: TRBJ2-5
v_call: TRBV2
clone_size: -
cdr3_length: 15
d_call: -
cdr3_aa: CASSEPGLPGETQYF
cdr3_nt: TGTGCCAGCAGTGAACCGGGACTGCCTGGTGAGACCCAGTACTTC

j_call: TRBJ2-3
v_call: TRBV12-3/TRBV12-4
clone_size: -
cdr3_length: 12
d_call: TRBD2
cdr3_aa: CASGLASDTQYF
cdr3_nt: TGTGCCAGTGGACTAGCCTCAGATACGCAGTATTTT

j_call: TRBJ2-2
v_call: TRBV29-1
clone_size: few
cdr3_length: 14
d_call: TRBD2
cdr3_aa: CSVRLAGYTGELFF
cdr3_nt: TGCAGCGTACGACTAGCGGGTTATACCGGGGAGCTGTTTTTT

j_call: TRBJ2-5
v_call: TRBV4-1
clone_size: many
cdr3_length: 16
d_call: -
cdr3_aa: CASSQVHRDTQETQYF
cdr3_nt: TGCGCCAGCAGCCAAGTCCACCGGGACACCCAAGAGACCCAGTACTTC

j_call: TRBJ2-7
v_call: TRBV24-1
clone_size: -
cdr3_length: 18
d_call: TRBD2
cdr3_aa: CATGPGLAGEWGSYEQYF
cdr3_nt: TGTGCCACCGGACCCGGACTAGCGGGAGAGTGGGGTTCCTACGAGCAGTACTTC

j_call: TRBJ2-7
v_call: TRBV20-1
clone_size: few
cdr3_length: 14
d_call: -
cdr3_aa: CSAREDRATYEQYF
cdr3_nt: TGCAGTGCTAGGGAGGACAGAGCTACCTACGAGCAGTACTTC

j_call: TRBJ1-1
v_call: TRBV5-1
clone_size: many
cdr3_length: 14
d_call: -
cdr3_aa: CASSLRPGEAEAFF
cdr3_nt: TGCGCCAGCAGCTTGCGCCCGGGGGAGGCTGAAGCTTTCTTT

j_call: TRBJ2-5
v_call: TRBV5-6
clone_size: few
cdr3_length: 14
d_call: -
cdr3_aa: CASSEWTGQETQYF
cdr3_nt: TGTGCCAGCAGCGAATGGACGGGTCAAGAGACCCAGTACTTC

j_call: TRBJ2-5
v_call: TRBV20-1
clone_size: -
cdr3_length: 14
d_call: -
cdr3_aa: CSAFQDGTQETQYF
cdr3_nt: TGCAGTGCATTCCAGGATGGGACCCAAGAGACCCAGTACTTC

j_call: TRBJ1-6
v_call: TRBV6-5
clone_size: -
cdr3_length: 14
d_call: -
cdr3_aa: CASRLKGENSPLHF
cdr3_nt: TGTGCCAGCAGATTAAAGGGGGAGAATTCACCCCTCCACTTT

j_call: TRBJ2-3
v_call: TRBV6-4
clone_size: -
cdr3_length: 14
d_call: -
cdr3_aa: CASSEGVGTDTQYF
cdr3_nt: TGTGCCAGCAGTGAAGGAGTCGGCACAGATACGCAGTATTTT

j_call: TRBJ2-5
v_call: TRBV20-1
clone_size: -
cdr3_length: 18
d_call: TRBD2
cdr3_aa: CSARGRLAGGGLKETQYF
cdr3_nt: TGCAGTGCTAGAGGCAGACTAGCGGGGGGGGGGTTAAAAGAGACCCAGTACTTC

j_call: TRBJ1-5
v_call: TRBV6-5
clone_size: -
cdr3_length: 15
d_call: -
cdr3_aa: CASSYSGGGSQPQHF
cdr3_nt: TGTGCCAGCAGTTACTCGGGGGGGGGCTCTCAGCCCCAGCATTTT

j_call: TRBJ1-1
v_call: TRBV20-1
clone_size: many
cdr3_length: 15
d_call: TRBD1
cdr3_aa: CSARDMDRVSTEAFF
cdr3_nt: TGCAGTGCTAGAGATATGGACAGGGTGAGCACTGAAGCTTTCTTT

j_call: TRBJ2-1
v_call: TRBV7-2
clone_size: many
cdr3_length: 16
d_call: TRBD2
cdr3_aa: CASSLGASGGNYEQFF
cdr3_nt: TGTGCCAGCAGCTTAGGGGCTAGCGGGGGGAACTATGAGCAGTTCTTC

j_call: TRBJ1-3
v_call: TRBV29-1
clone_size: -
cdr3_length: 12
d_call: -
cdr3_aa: CSVRGAGNNIYF
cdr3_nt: TGCAGCGTTAGGGGGGCTGGAAACAACATATATTTT

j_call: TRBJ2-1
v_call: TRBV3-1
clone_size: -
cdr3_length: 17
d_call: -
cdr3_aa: CASSQEGAGSSYNEQFF
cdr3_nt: TGTGCCAGCAGCCAAGAGGGCGCAGGGAGCTCCTACAATGAGCAGTTCTTC

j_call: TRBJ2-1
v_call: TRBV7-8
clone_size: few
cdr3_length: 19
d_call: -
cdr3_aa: CASSLEVMGRDFKNNEQFF
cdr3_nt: TGTGCCAGCAGCTTAGAGGTAATGGGGAGAGATTTTAAGAACAATGAGCAGTTCTTC

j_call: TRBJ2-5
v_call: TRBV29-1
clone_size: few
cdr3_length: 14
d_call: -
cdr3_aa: CSVTRGGGQETQYF
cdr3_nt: TGCAGCGTGACCAGGGGTGGAGGTCAAGAGACCCAGTACTTC

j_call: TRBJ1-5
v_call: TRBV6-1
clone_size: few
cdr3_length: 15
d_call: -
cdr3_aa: CASRRDRNSNQPQHF
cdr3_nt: TGTGCCAGCAGGAGAGACAGGAATAGCAATCAGCCCCAGCATTTT

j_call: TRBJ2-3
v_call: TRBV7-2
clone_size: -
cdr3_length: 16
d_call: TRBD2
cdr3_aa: CASSLQRGAGTDTQYF
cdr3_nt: TGTGCCAGCAGCCTCCAGCGGGGGGCTGGCACAGATACGCAGTATTTT

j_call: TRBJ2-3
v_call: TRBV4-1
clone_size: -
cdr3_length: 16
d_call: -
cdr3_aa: CASSQEGGGNTDTQYF
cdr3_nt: TGCGCCAGCAGCCAAGAGGGGGGCGGAAACACAGATACGCAGTATTTT

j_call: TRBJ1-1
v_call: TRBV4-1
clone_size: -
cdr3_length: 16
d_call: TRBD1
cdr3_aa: CASSQGSGGMNTEAFF
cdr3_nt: TGCGCCAGCAGCCAGGGCTCAGGGGGGATGAACACTGAAGCTTTCTTT

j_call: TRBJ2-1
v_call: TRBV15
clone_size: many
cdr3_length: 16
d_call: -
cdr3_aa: CATSRGGRSSYNEQFF
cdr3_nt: TGTGCCACCAGCAGAGGGGGGCGTAGCTCCTACAATGAGCAGTTCTTC

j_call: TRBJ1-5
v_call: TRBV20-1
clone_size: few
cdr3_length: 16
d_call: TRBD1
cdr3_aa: CSARDSDRGLNQPQHF
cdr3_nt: TGCAGTGCTAGAGATAGCGACAGGGGCTTAAATCAGCCCCAGCATTTT

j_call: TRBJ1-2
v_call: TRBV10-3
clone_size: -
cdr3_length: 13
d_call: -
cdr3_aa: CAIKPRENYGYTF
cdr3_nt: TGTGCCATCAAGCCCCGGGAGAACTATGGCTACACCTTC

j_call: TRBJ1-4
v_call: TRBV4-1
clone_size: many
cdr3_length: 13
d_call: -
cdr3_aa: CASSLGTREKLFF
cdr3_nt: TGCGCCAGCAGCCTCGGGACTCGGGAAAAACTGTTTTTT